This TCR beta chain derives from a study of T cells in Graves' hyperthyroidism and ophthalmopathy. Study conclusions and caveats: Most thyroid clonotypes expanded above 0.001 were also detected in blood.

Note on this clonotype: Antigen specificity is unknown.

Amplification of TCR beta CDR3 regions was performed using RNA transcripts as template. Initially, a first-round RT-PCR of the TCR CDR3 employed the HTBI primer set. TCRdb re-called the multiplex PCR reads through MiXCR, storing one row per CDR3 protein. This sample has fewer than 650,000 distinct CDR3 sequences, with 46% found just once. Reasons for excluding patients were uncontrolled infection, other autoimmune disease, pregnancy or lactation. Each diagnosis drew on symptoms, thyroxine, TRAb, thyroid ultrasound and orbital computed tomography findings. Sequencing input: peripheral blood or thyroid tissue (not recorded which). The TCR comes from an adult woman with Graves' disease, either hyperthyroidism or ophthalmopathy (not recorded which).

CDR3 amino acids: CASSWTGLNSPLHF. CDR3 coding DNA: TGTGCCAGCAGCTGGACAGGGCTAAACTCACCCCTCCACTTT. V and J are TRBV7-4 and TRBJ1-6; TRBD1 matches at 8 bases. The V segment lost 4 bases and the J segment 10 bases; nucleotides outside the gene matches: 6. CDR1 is SGHVT, CDR2 SQSDAQ, per germline. The CDR3 has 14 residues.